This T cell receptor (beta chain) was recorded in a study of blood T cell repertoires in COVID-19. The V gene end was trimmed by 4 bases and the J gene end by 6 bases; junction bases not matched to a gene: 10. CDR1 is SGHRS, CDR2 YFSETQ, per germline. This CDR3 spans 17 amino acids. Profiled with immunoSEQ multiplex PCR; TCRdb holds only in-frame clones, not every one. The sample has around 140,000 clones, roughly 84% seen once. A few counts support this clone. The chain uses TRBV5-1 and TRBJ2-3, with 14 nucleotides matching TRBD2. The sequence came from a man in his sixties with acute or convalescent COVID-19. Input material: peripheral blood. CDR3 sequence reads: CASSTGTSGSGWDTQYF. The CDR3 bases are TGCGCCAGCAGCACCGGGACTAGCGGGAGCGGTTGGGATACGCAGTATTTT.